The sequence of this T cell receptor (beta chain) was determined in a study of cytomegalovirus exposure and HLA in healthy donors. Study-wide background: From some 180 million T cells, an earlier analysis saw approximately 110 million unique TCR beta sequences. There were about 85 million unique TCRs (from HLA-typed donors) in an early data release.

Germline lookup yields CDR1 MDHEN and CDR2 SYDVKM. The V gene end was trimmed by 5 bases and the J gene end by 3 bases; junction bases not matched to a gene: 13. The CDR3 totals 17 residues. 60 Vbeta and 13 Jbeta primers were used in PCR. This table comes from immunoSEQ multiplex PCR, and its TCRdb copy is limited to in-frame clones, with some not included. The sample holds 110,000 or so clones, about 72% seen once. General study results and limits: As a later analysis showed, several of the most significant clusters appeared to be linked to common viral pathogens.

Concerning this clone: What it binds is not known.

The chain uses TRBV28 and TRBJ1-3, with TRBD1 matching 7 bases. This TCR was recovered from a man between 50 and 59 years old in good health and CMV-seropositive. Sequencing used PBMCs. The DNA for the CDR3 is TGTGCCAGCAGTCCCCCGGGACAGCTCGCTGATGGAAACACCATATATTTT. Its translation: CASSPPGQLADGNTIYF.